The 25 T cell receptor beta chains reported below all come from one sample, sequenced in a study of blood T cell repertoires in COVID-19. Sequencing used immunoSEQ multiplex PCR; TCRdb keeps in-frame clones, though not all of them. The sample has about 180,000 clones, approximately 85% seen once. The sample was PBMCs or T cells enriched from blood (not recorded which). These receptors all stem from a man aged 40-50 years who had recovered from COVID-19.

The chain has TRBV6-5 and TRBJ1-1; D is unclear. CDR1 MNHEY and CDR2 SVGAGI come from the germline V gene. This CDR3 comprises 14 residues. Trimming left V 5 bases short and J 1 base short, with 11 bases between. The CDR3 is CASSTLTPNTEAFF. The CDR3 nucleotides read TGTGCCAGCAGTACTTTGACACCGAACACTGAAGCTTTCTTT.

In its sample, this clone was seen a few times. V is TRBV12-5 and J is TRBJ2-2, with 11 bases lining up with TRBD2. V shed 11 bases and J 4 bases; nucleotides not matched to a gene: 12. The CDR3 sequence is 16 residues long. CDR1 is LGHNT and CDR2 is FRNRAP in the germline V gene. CDR3 bases: TGTGCTTGCGCCTTCACTAGCGGGAGAGGCACCGGGGAGCTGTTTTTT. Translating it yields CACAFTSGRGTGELFF.

This clone was observed a few times. V usage is TRBV18 and J usage is TRBJ1-4; 8 bases map to TRBD1. The CDR3 spans 16 residues. Looked up from germline, CDR1 is KGHSH and CDR2 is LQKENI. Trimming took 3 bases from V and 1 from J; bases not matched to a gene: 4. CDR3 loop: CASSPGQGVTNEKLFF. The CDR3 nucleotides are TGTGCCAGCTCACCCGGACAGGGAGTAACTAATGAAAAACTGTTTTTT.

This chain links TRBV10-1 with TRBJ2-1; no definite D call. There are 14 residues in the CDR3. The germline V gene encodes CDR1 WNHNN and CDR2 SYGVQD (reference sequence). V was trimmed by 4 bases and J by 3 bases, leaving 10 bases between them. CDR3 region: CASSASTGYNEQFF. The CDR3 DNA follows: TGCGCCAGCAGTGCTAGTACGGGCTACAATGAGCAGTTCTTC.

CDR3 in amino acids: CASSLDRGKSLYGYTF. The CDR3, as DNA: TGTGCCAGCAGCTTGGACAGGGGCAAAAGCCTCTATGGCTACACCTTC. V gene TRBV11-3 combines with J gene TRBJ1-2, with 9 nucleotides matching TRBD1. This CDR3 is 16 amino acids long. With V trimmed by 3 bases and J by 4 bases, 9 bases remained unmatched. CDR1 and CDR2 from the germline V gene are SGHNT and YENEEA.

This chain uses TRBV2 with TRBJ1-2; no definite D call. Trimming left V 7 bases short and J 4 bases short, with 13 bases between. Germline V gene sequence: CDR1 SNHLY, CDR2 FYNNEI. The CDR3 has 13 amino acids. CDR3 sequence reads: CASKAGSLYGYTF. CDR3 bases: TGTGCCAGCAAGGCAGGCAGCCTCTATGGCTACACCTTC.

The rearrangement uses TRBV7-3 and TRBJ2-2, with a tentative D call TRBD1 (6 bases). In germline, CDR1 is SGHTA, CDR2 FQGTGA. The germline V and J ends were trimmed by 3 bases and 8 bases, with 16 bases remaining between them. The CDR3 sequence is 15 residues long. CDR3 DNA: TGTGCCAGCAGCTTGCCCGGGACACTGAGTGGGGAGCTGTTTTTT. Encoded protein: CASSLPGTLSGELFF. Complete variable domain (other parts from reference TRBV7-3 and TRBJ2-2): GAGVSQTPSNKVTEKGKYVELRCDPISGHTALYWYRQSLGQGPEFLIYFQGTGAADDSGLPNDRFFAVRPEGSVSTLKIQRTERGDSAVYLCASSLPGTLSGELFFGEGSRLTVL.

The rearrangement joins TRBV5-1 to TRBJ2-7, with D possibly TRBD2 on 5 matching bases. There are 13 residues in the CDR3. Germline CDR1 is SGHRS and CDR2 is YFSETQ. Trimming shortened V by 4 bases and J by 3 bases, and 11 bases separated the two germline ends. Written as DNA, the CDR3 is TGCGCCAGCAGCCTCTCCGAGGGCTACGAGCAGTACTTC. Amino acids: CASSLSEGYEQYF.

V is TRBV19 and J is TRBJ1-3, with 8 positions matching TRBD1. The ends lost 7 bases at V and 3 bases at J; junction bases unmatched: 5. CDR3 size: 14 residues. Germline V gene sequence: CDR1 LNHDA, CDR2 SQIVND (reference sequence). CDR3 DNA sequence: TGTGCCAGTATTTCACAGGGGGGTGGAAACACCATATATTTT. This gives the protein CASISQGGGNTIYF.

There are a few counts of this clone. The V and J genes are TRBV9 and TRBJ1-2; D gene ambiguous. This CDR3 region has 13 residues. Trimming pared 4 bases from V and 4 bases from J, leaving 11 bases between. Germline CDR1 and CDR2: SGDLS and YYNGEE. The CDR3 spells CASSSRKSYGYTF. For the CDR3, the DNA is TGTGCCAGCAGCTCAAGAAAGAGCTATGGCTACACCTTC.

This chain joins TRBV7-2 and TRBJ1-1; D might be TRBD1 (6 bases). CDR1 SGHTA and CDR2 FQGNSA come from the germline V gene. CDR3 size: 17 residues. The V end lost 4 bases, the J end lost 5 bases, and 23 bases lay between the germline ends. CDR3 protein: CASSSELRGARRTEAFF. In nucleotides, the CDR3 is TGTGCCAGCAGCTCCGAACTGCGGGGGGCCAGGAGGACTGAAGCTTTCTTT.

Comment on this clone: The conserved closing phenylalanine or tryptophan is absent in this CDR3, likely reflecting a read error. The limits of the CDR3 on the DNA are not certain, so only TCRdb's listed CDR3 is given. This chain joins TRBV6-1 and TRBJ1-4; the table gives TRBD1 as D, unverified against the DNA. The CDR3 spans 14 amino acids, including both terminal residues. Germline values: CDR1 MNHNS, CDR2 SASEGT. The CDR3 sequence: CASSDGTGVRGIFS.

The V and J genes are TRBV27 and TRBJ2-7; 9 nucleotides match TRBD1. The CDR3 is made up of 14 amino acids. The germline gives CDR1 MNHEY, CDR2 SMNVEV (reference sequence). Trimming took 3 bases from V and 7 from J; bases not matched to a gene: 7. CDR3 in amino acids: CASSFAGTGMEQYF. The CDR3 nucleotides are TGTGCCAGCAGTTTCGCCGGGACAGGGATGGAGCAGTACTTC.

In this sample, this clone turned up once. The DNA for the CDR3 is TGTGCCAGCAGCTACGGGACAGGGACTTACTACGAGCAGTACTTC. Translated: CASSYGTGTYYEQYF. This chain joins TRBV14 and TRBJ2-7; 9 bases match TRBD1. Germline loops: CDR1 SGHDN, CDR2 FVKESK. J was trimmed by 3 bases and V by 5 bases; bases with no gene match: 8. The CDR3 is 15 residues long.

The chain recombines TRBV19 with TRBJ2-4; no definite D call. V lost 8 bases, J lost 0 bases, and 11 bases lay in between. Per germline, CDR1 LNHDA and CDR2 SQIVND (reference sequence). This CDR3 comprises 14 residues. In nucleotides, the CDR3 is TGTGCCAGTGCGCCGACACTAGCCAAAAACATTCAGTACTTC. Translating gives CASAPTLAKNIQYF.

The chain joins TRBV2 to TRBJ2-6; D remains ambiguous. The germline gives CDR1 SNHLY, CDR2 FYNNEI. This CDR3 region has 14 residues. The germline V and J ends were trimmed by 8 bases and 1 base, with 9 bases remaining between them. The CDR3 region is CASEKESGANVLTF. CDR3 sequence (DNA): TGTGCCAGCGAGAAAGAGTCTGGGGCCAACGTCCTGACTTTC.

The chain has TRBV29-1 and TRBJ1-5; 7 bases align to TRBD1. The CDR3 covers 12 residues. The germline gives CDR1 SQVTM, CDR2 ANQGSEA. Trimming at V came to 6 bases and at J to 6 bases, leaving 5 bases not matched to a gene. DNA of the CDR3: TGCAGCGTGGGGGCAGGGGGTCAGCCCCAGCATTTT. This translates into CSVGAGGQPQHF.

This clone was counted a few times. The chain combines TRBV29-1 with TRBJ1-2; TRBD1 matches at 7 bases. CDR3 size: 13 residues. Germline-derived CDR1 and CDR2 are SQVTM and ANQGSEA. The V and J ends lost 6 bases and 3 bases, in that order; junction bases with no gene match: 7. The CDR3 DNA reads as TGCAGCGTCTCCAGGGGGGAATACTATGGCTACACCTTC. Its translation is CSVSRGEYYGYTF.

The chain has TRBV19 and TRBJ2-5, with 10 bases matching TRBD1. The CDR3 sequence is 15 residues long. V was clipped by 5 bases and J by 5 bases; unmatched bases: 8. The germline CDR1 and CDR2 sequences are LNHDA and SQIVND (reference sequence). The CDR3 bases are TGTGCCAGTAGTGAGACAGGGGGCGATGGGGAGACCCAGTACTTC. This codes for CASSETGGDGETQYF. The full variable domain, with the rest looked up from reference TRBV19 and TRBJ2-5, is DGGITQSPKYLFRKEGQNVTLSCEQNLNHDAMYWYRQDPGQGLRLIYYSQIVNDFQKGDIAEGYSVSREKKESFPLTVTSAQKNPTAFYLCASSETGGDGETQYFGPGTRLLVL.

This rearrangement joins TRBV21-1 to TRBJ2-1; the table's D call of TRBD2 was not tested on the DNA. TRBV21-1 is flagged as a pseudogene. The CDR3 spans 15 residues. In DNA form, the CDR3 reads TGTGCCAGCAGCCAATCTCTAGTTAGGCGGGTGGCGCAGTTCTTC. Translation gives CASSQSLVRRVAQFF.

This clone came up a few times. The rearrangement joins TRBV11-2 to TRBJ2-3; the D is unclear. Looked up from germline, CDR1 is SGHAT and CDR2 is FQNNGV. The CDR3 is made up of 14 amino acids. Trimming left V 5 bases short and J 9 bases short, with 18 bases between. CDR3 DNA: TGTGCCAGCAGCCCGTCCAGGCGAAGGAACACGCAGTATTTT. Encoded protein: CASSPSRRRNTQYF.

The count of this clone is one. This rearrangement joins TRBV11-2 to TRBJ1-1; the D gene is possibly TRBD1 (6 bases). V lost 0 bases to trimming and J lost 4 bases, with 9 bases between them. This CDR3 is built from 14 residues. Germline CDR1 SGHAT, CDR2 FQNNGV. The CDR3 DNA reads TGTGCCAGCAGCTTAGAGGGCAGGGGCACTGAAGCTTTCTTT. Its protein is CASSLEGRGTEAFF.

This chain uses TRBV11-2 with TRBJ2-6, with D unresolved. The ends were cut back, 8 bases at V and 0 bases at J, with 20 bases in the middle. The CDR3 contains 18 residues. CDR1 SGHAT and CDR2 FQNNGV come from the germline V gene. CDR3 sequence: CASGRALKPSSGANVLTF. CDR3 nucleotide sequence: TGTGCCAGCGGCCGAGCTTTAAAGCCTAGCTCTGGGGCCAACGTCCTGACTTTC. The complete variable domain, with remaining parts taken from reference TRBV11-2 and TRBJ2-6, reads EAGVAQSPRYKIIEKRQSVAFWCNPISGHATLYWYQQILGQGPKLLIQFQNNGVVDDSQLPKDRFSAERLKGVDSTLKIQPAKLEDSAVYLCASGRALKPSSGANVLTFGAGSRLTVL.

The chain carries TRBV19 and TRBJ1-4; TRBD1 aligns across 7 bases. There are 14 residues in the CDR3. In germline, CDR1 is LNHDA, CDR2 SQIVND (reference sequence). The ends lost 6 bases at V and 4 bases at J; junction bases unmatched: 5. CDR3 sequence: CASRGGQNNEKLFF. The CDR3 region has the DNA TGTGCCAGTAGGGGGGGACAGAATAATGAAAAACTGTTTTTT.

Concerning this clone itself: This CDR3 is also generated by other DNA sequences in the sample. This rearrangement joins TRBV5-1 to TRBJ2-2, with 7 nucleotides matching TRBD1. The CDR3 totals 16 residues. Looked up from germline, CDR1 is SGHRS and CDR2 is YFSETQ. J was trimmed by 2 bases and V by 0 bases; bases with no gene match: 4. CDR3 sequence reads: CASSLVSGGNTGELFF. The CDR3 region has the DNA TGCGCCAGCAGCTTGGTATCAGGGGGAAACACCGGGGAGCTGTTTTTT.